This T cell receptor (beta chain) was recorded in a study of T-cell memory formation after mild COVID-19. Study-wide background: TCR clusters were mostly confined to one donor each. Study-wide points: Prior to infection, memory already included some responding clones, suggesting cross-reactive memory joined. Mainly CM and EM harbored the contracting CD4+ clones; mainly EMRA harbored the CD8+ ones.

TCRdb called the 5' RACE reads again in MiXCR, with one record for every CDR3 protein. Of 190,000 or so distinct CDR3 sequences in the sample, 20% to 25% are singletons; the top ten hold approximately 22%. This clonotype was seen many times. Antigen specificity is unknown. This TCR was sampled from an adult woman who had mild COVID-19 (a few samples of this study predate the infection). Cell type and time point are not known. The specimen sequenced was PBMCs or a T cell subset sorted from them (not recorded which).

The CDR3, as DNA: TGCAGTGCCCGGCCTCAGGACGGGCCTTATGAGCAGTTCTTC. Amino acids: CSARPQDGPYEQFF. The chain is built from TRBV20-1 and TRBJ2-1; D not resolved. V was cut by 6 bases and J by 8 bases, with 20 bases left in between. From germline, CDR1 is DFQATT and CDR2 SNEGSKA (reference sequence). The CDR3 covers 14 residues.